The clone carrying this T cell receptor beta chain has at least ten counts. Its matching antigen is unknown. This sample is drawn from a study of identical twins. Study-level findings and limits: Twin pairs had excess sharing that was weaker in beta out-of-frame sequences.

Germline V gene lookup returns CDR1 SGHTA and CDR2 FQGNSA. V lost 5 bases to trimming and J lost 4 bases; unmatched junction nucleotides: 4. This CDR3 has 15 amino acids. Each CDR3 protein is one row after TCRdb ran MiXCR on the 5' RACE reads. The sample contains around 160,000 distinct CDR3 sequences, roughly 3.5% of which appear only once. This clonotype was sampled from a man aged 18-30 years in good health. This rearrangement joins TRBV7-2 to TRBJ1-6; the match to TRBD1 covers 8 bases. Sequencing was carried out using memory T cells sorted from blood. The CDR3 protein is CASSPGGGYNSPLHF. The CDR3 nucleotides are TGTGCCAGCAGCCCAGGGGGCGGATATAATTCACCCCTCCACTTT.